This T cell receptor (beta chain) was obtained from a study of cytomegalovirus exposure and HLA in healthy donors. Overall study: There were approximately 80 million unique TCRs (from HLA-typed donors) in an early data release.

Study-wide results and limits: At a 0.05 false discovery rate, a later analysis found about 17,000 TCR beta sequences to be associated with HLA alleles.

This clone was found a few times. Its antigen remains unknown. Germline V CDR1 and CDR2: SQVTM, ANQGSEA. Trimming stripped 7 bases from V and 6 bases from J, with 15 bases between. This CDR3 comprises 12 residues. Vbeta (60) and Jbeta (13) primers were used in the PCR. Only in-frame clones appear in the TCRdb table, and some are missing; sequencing was by immunoSEQ multiplex PCR. The data show roughly 150,000 clones, over 70% seen once. The V call is TRBV29-1, the J call TRBJ1-1; TRBD1 is a possible D gene (5 bases). The receptor was derived from a woman between 45 and 60 years old in good health and CMV-seropositive. Sequencing input: PBMCs. The CDR3, as DNA: TGCAGCGGGGCCAGGGCTAACCCTGAAGCTTTCTTT. This codes for CSGARANPEAFF.